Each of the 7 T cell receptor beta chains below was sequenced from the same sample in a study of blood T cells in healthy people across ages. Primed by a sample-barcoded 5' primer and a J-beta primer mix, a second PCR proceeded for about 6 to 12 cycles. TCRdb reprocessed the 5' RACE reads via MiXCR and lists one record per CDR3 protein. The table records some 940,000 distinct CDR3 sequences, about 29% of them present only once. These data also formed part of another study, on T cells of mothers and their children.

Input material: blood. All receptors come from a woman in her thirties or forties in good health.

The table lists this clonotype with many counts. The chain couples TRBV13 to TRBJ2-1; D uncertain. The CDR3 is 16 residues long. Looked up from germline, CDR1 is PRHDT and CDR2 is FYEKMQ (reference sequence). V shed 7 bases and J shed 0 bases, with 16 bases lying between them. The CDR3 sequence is CASNPPDGSSYNEQFF. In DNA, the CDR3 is TGTGCCAGCAACCCACCGGACGGTAGCTCCTACAATGAGCAGTTCTTC. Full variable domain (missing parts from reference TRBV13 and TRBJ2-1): AAGVIQSPRHLIKEKRETATLKCYPIPRHDTVYWYQQGPGQDPQFLISFYEKMQSDKGSIPDRFSAQQFSDYHSELNMSSLELGDSALYFCASNPPDGSSYNEQFFGPGTRLTVL.

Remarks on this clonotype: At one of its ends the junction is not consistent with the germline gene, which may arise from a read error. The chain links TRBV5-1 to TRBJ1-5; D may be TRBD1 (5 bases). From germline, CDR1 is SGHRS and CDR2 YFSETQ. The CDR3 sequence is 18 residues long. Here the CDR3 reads CASRDGRDPNISNQPQHF. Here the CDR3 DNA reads TGTGCCAGCAGGGATGGGAGGGACCCGAACATTAGCAATCAGCCCCAGCATTTT.

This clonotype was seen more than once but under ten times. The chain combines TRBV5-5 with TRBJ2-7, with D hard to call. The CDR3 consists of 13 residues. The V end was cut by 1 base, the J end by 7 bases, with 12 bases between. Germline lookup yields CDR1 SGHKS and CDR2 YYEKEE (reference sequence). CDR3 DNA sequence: TGTGCCAGCAGCTTGCCCCCGGGTAGGGAGCAGTACTTC. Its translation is CASSLPPGREQYF.

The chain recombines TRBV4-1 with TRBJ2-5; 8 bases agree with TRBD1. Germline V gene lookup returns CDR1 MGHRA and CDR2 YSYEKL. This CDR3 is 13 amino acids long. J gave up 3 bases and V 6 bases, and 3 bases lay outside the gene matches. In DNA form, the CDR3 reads TGCGCCAGCAGAGCGACAGGGGAAGAGACCCAGTACTTC. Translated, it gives CASRATGEETQYF.

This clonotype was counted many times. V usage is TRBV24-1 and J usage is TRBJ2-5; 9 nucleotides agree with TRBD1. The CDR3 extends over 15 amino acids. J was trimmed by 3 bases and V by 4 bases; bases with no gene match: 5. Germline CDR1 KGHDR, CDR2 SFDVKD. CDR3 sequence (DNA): TGTGCCACCAGTGAGCCGGGACAGGGAAAAGAGACCCAGTACTTC. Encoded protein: CATSEPGQGKETQYF.

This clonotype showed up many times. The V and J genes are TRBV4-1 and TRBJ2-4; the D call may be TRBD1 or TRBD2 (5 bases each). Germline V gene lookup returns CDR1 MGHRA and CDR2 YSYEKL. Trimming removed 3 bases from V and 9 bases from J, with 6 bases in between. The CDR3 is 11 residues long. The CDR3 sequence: CASSHGGIQYF. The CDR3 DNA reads TGCGCCAGCAGCCATGGGGGCATTCAGTACTTC.

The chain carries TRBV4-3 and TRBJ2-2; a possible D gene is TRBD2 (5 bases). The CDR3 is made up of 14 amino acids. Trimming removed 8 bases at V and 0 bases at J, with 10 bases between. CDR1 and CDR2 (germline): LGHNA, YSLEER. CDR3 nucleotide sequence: TGCGCCAGCGGACCCGGGACGAACACCGGGGAGCTGTTTTTT. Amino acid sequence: CASGPGTNTGELFF.